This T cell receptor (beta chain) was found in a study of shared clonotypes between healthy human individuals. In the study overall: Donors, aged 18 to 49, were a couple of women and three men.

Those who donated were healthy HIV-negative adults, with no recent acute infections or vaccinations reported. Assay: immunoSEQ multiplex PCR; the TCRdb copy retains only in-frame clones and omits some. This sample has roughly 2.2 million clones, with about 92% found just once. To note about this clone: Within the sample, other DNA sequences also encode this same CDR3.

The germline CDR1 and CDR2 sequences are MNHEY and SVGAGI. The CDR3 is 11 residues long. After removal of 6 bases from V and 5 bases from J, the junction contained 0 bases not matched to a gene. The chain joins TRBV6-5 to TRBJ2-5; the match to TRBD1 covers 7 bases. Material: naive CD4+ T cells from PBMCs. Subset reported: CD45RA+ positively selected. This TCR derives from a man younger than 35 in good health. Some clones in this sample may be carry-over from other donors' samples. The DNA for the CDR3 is TGTGCCAGCAGACAGGGGGAGACCCAGTACTTC. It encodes CASRQGETQYF.